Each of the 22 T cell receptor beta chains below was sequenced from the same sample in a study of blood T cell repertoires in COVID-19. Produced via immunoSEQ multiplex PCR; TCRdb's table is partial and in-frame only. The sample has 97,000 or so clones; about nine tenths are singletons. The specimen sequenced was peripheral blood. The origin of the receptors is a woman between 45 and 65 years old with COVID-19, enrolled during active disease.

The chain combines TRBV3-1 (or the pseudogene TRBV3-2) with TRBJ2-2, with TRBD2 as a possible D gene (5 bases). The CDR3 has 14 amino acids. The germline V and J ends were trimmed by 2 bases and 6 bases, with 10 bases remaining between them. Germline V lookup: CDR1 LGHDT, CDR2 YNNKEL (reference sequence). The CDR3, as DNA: TGTGCCAGCAGCCAACAACTAGGCTCCGGGGAGCTGTTTTTT. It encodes CASSQQLGSGELFF.

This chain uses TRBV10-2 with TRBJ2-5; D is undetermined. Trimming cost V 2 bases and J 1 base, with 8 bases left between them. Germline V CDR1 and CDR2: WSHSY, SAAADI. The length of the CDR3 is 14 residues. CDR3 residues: CASSEGPLQETQYF. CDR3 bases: TGCGCCAGCAGTGAGGGCCCTCTCCAAGAGACCCAGTACTTC.

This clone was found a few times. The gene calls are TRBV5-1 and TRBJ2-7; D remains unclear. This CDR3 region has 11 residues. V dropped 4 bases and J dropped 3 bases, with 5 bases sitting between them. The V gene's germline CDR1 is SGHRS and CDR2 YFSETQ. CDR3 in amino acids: CASSQDYEQYF. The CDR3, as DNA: TGCGCCAGCAGCCAGGACTACGAGCAGTACTTC.

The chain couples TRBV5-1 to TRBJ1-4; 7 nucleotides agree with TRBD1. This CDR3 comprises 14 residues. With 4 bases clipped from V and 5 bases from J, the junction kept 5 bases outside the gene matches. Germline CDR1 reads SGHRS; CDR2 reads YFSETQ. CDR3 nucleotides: TGCGCCAGCAGCCAGGGACAGCCGAATGAAAAACTGTTTTTT. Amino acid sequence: CASSQGQPNEKLFF.

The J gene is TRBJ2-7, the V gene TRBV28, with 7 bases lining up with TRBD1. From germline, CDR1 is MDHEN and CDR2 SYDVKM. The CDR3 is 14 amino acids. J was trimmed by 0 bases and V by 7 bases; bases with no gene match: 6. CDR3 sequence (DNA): TGTGCCAGCATGACAGGGATAGGCTCCTACGAGCAGTACTTC. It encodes CASMTGIGSYEQYF.

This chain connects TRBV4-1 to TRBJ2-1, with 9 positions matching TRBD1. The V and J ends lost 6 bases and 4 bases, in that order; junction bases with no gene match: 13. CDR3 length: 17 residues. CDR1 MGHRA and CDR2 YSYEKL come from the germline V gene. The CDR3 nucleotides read TGCGCCAGCAGACTCTGGTTCGGGGACAGGGCGTACAATGAGCAGTTCTTC. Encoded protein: CASRLWFGDRAYNEQFF.

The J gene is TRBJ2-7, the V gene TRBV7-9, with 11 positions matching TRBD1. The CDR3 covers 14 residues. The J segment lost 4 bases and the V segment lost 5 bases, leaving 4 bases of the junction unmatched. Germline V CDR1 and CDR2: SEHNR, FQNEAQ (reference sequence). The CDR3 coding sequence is TGTGCCAGCAGCGGTGGGACAGGGGGGTACGAGCAGTACTTC. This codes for CASSGGTGGYEQYF.

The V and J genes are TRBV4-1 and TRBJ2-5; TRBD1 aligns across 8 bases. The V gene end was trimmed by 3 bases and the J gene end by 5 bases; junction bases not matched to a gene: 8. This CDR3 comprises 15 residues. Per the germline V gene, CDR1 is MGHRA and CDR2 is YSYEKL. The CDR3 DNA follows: TGCGCCAGCAGCCATGACAGGGGAACAATGGAGACCCAGTACTTC. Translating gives CASSHDRGTMETQYF.

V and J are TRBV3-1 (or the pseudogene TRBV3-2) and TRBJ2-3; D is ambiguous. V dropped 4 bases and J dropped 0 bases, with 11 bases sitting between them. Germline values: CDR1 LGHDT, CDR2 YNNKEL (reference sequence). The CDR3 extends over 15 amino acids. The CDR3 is CASSPLSSSTDTQYF. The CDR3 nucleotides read TGTGCCAGCAGCCCACTTAGTTCGAGCACAGATACGCAGTATTTT.

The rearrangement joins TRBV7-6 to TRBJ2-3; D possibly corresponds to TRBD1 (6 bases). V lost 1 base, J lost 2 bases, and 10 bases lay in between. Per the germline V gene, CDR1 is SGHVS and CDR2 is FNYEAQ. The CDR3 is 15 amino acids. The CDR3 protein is CASSLVGGNTDTQYF. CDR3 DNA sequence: TGTGCCAGCAGCTTAGTAGGGGGAAACACAGATACGCAGTATTTT.

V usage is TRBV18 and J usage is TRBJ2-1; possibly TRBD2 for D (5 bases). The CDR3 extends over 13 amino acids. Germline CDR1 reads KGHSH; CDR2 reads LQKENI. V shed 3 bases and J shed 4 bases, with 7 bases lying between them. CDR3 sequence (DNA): TGTGCCAGCTCACCTAGAGGGTACAATGAGCAGTTCTTC. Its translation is CASSPRGYNEQFF. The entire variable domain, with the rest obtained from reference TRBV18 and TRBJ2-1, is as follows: NAGVMQNPRHLVRRRGQEARLRCSPMKGHSHVYWYRQLPEEGLKFMVYLQKENIIDESGMPKERFSAEFPKEGPSILRIQQVVRGDSAAYFCASSPRGYNEQFFGPGTRLTVL.

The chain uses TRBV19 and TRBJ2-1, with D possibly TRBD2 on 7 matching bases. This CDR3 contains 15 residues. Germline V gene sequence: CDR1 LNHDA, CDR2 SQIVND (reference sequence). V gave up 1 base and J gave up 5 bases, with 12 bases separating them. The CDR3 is CASSIGRGAHNEQFF. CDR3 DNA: TGTGCCAGTAGTATAGGACGGGGGGCCCACAATGAGCAGTTCTTC.

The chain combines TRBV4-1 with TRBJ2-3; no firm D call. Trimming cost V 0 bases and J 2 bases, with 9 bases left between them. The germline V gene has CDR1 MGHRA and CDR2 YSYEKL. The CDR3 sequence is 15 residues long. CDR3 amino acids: CASSQEEAPTDTQYF. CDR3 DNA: TGCGCCAGCAGCCAAGAGGAAGCGCCCACAGATACGCAGTATTTT.

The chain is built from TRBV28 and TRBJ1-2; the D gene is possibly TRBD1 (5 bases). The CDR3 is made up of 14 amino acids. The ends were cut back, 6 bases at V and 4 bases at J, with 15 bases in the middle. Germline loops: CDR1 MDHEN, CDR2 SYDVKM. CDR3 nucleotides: TGTGCCAGCAGCCTCGGGGGGGGAACCTATGGCTACACCTTC. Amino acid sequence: CASSLGGGTYGYTF.

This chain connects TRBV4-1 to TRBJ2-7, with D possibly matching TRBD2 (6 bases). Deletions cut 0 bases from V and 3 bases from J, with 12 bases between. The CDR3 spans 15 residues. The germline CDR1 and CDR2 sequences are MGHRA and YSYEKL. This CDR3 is CASSQEFPSVYEQYF. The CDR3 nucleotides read TGCGCCAGCAGCCAAGAATTTCCTAGCGTCTACGAGCAGTACTTC.

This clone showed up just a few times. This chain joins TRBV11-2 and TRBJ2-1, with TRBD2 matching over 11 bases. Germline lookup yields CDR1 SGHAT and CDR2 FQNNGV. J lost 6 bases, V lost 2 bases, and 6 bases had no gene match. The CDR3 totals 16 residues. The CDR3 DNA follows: TGTGCCAGCAGCTTAACCCTAGCGGGGGGAATCAATGAGCAGTTCTTC. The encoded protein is CASSLTLAGGINEQFF.

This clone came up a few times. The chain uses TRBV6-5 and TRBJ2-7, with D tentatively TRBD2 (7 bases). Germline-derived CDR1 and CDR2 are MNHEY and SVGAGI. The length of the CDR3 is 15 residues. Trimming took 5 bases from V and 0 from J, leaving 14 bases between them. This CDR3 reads CASSHDRTSSYEQYF. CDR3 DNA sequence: TGTGCCAGCAGTCACGACAGGACTAGCTCCTACGAGCAGTACTTC.

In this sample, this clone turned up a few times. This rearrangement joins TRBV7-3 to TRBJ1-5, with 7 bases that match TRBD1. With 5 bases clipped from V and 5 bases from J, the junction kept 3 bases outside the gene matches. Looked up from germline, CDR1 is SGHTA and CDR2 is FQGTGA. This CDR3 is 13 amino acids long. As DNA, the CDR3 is TGTGCCAGCAGCCGGGACAGTCATCAGCCCCAGCATTTT. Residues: CASSRDSHQPQHF.

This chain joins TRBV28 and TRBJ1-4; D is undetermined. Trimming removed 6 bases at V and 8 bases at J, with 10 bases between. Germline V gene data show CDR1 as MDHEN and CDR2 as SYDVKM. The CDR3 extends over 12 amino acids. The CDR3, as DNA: TGTGCCAGCAGCCCATCGGGGGAAAAACTGTTTTTT. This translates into CASSPSGEKLFF.

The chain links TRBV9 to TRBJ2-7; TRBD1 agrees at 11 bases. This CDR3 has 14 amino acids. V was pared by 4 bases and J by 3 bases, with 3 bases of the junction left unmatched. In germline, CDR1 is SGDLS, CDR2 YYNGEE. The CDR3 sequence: CASSYGTGGYEQYF. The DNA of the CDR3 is TGTGCCAGCAGCTACGGGACAGGGGGCTACGAGCAGTACTTC.

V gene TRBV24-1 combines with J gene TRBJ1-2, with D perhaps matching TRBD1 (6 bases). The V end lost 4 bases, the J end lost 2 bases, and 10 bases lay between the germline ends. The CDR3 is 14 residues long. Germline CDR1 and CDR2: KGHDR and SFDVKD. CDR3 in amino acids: CATSDLDRNYGYTF. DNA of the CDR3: TGTGCCACCAGTGACTTAGACAGGAACTATGGCTACACCTTC.

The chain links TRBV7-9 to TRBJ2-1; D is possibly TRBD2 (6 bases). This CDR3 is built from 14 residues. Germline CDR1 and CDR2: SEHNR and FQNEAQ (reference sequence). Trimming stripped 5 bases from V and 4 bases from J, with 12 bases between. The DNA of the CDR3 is TGTGCCAGCAGCCTCCGGGGAGGTTACAATGAGCAGTTCTTC. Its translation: CASSLRGGYNEQFF.